The present T cell receptor beta chain was sequenced within a study of T cell responses to AZD1222 COVID-19 vaccine. The study's findings and limits: Researchers took repertoire samples only after the peak T cell response had come.

Clones were sequenced by immunoSEQ multiplex PCR, and TCRdb holds only the in-frame ones, with some missing. The sample yields about 160,000 clones, roughly 90% seen once. The CDR3 is 12 amino acids. The V end was cut by 7 bases, the J end by 12 bases, with 13 bases between. A word on this clone: The antigen remains undetermined.

The specimen was peripheral blood, collected 28 days after the second AZD1222 dose. The TCR comes from an adult who received the AZD1222 COVID-19 vaccine. V is TRBV12-3 or TRBV12-4 and J is TRBJ1-6; D gene ambiguous. The CDR3 here is CASTFPGRPLHF. In nucleotides, the CDR3 is TGTGCCAGCACTTTCCCTGGTCGACCCCTCCACTTT.